Shown below are 26 T cell receptor beta chains from a single sample sequenced in a study of cytomegalovirus exposure and HLA in healthy donors. The PCR employed 60 Vbeta primers together with 13 Jbeta primers. Assay: immunoSEQ multiplex PCR; the TCRdb copy retains only in-frame clones and omits some. The data contain under 200,000 clones, about 80% of them singletons. The specimen sequenced was PBMCs. These receptors were obtained from a woman between 50 and 59 years old in good health and CMV-seronegative.

The rearrangement links TRBV7-2 to TRBJ2-2; 11 positions agree with TRBD2. Germline V gene data show CDR1 as SGHTA and CDR2 as FQGNSA. The CDR3 is 16 amino acids. Losses at the gene ends were 3 bases for V and 1 base for J; bases not matched to a gene: 1. The CDR3 spells CASSLGTSGNTGELFF. CDR3 bases: TGTGCCAGCAGCTTGGGGACTAGCGGGAACACCGGGGAGCTGTTTTTT.

The chain employs TRBV7-3 and TRBJ1-1, with a tentative D call TRBD1 (5 bases). Deletions cut 2 bases from V and 3 bases from J, with 7 bases between. CDR3 length equals 13 residues. Germline assignment: CDR1 SGHTA and CDR2 FQGTGA. In DNA form, the CDR3 reads TGTGCCAGCAGCTTACAGGGTTACACTGAAGCTTTCTTT. Translating it yields CASSLQGYTEAFF.

The V call is TRBV18, the J call TRBJ2-1, with D maybe TRBD1 (6 bases). From germline, CDR1 is KGHSH and CDR2 LQKENI. CDR3 length: 13 amino acids. Trimming took 6 bases from V and 2 from J, leaving 8 bases between them. This chain's CDR3 is CASSGDTYNEQFF. The CDR3 DNA sequence: TGTGCCAGCTCCGGGGACACCTACAATGAGCAGTTCTTC.

The J gene is TRBJ2-7, the V gene TRBV29-1; TRBD1 matches 9 bases. In germline, CDR1 is SQVTM, CDR2 ANQGSEA. V was clipped by 5 bases and J by 9 bases; unmatched bases: 11. CDR3 length: 13 residues. The CDR3 region is CSVTTGGSGAQYF. The CDR3, as DNA: TGCAGCGTTACGACAGGGGGTTCAGGCGCGCAGTACTTC.

V usage is TRBV2 and J usage is TRBJ1-3; no clear D. Germline V CDR1 and CDR2: SNHLY, FYNNEI. The germline V and J ends were trimmed by 8 bases and 4 bases, with 12 bases remaining between them. The CDR3 loop spans 13 amino acids. Written as DNA, the CDR3 is TGTGCCAGCGGGGAGTCTAGGGGAAACACCATATATTTT. Protein sequence: CASGESRGNTIYF.

V gene TRBV5-6 combines with J gene TRBJ1-6; D is perhaps TRBD1 (5 bases). Trimming left V 6 bases short and J 9 bases short, with 16 bases between. The CDR3 loop spans 14 amino acids. The germline CDR1 and CDR2 sequences are SGHDT and YYEEEE. The CDR3 spells CASTQGLPPSPLHF. Here the CDR3 DNA reads TGTGCCAGCACCCAGGGTTTACCCCCTTCACCCCTCCACTTT.

V and J are TRBV28 and TRBJ1-5; 8 bases map to TRBD1. V lost 7 bases and J lost 1; bases outside the gene matches: 9. CDR3 length equals 16 residues. Germline lookup yields CDR1 MDHEN and CDR2 SYDVKM. CDR3 nucleotides: TGTGCCAGCACCCGGACAGGGTTTCGCAGCAATCAGCCCCAGCATTTT. Its protein is CASTRTGFRSNQPQHF.

With regard to this clone: Other DNA sequences of this sample code for an identical CDR3. The rearrangement links TRBV7-2 to TRBJ1-5, with a weak D call TRBD1 (5 bases). Between the trimmed V and J ends, which lost 5 bases and 5 bases, there was a span of 10 bases. CDR1 and CDR2 from the germline V gene are SGHTA and FQGNSA. This CDR3 comprises 13 residues. CDR3 residues: CASSRRGDQPQHF. DNA for the CDR3: TGTGCCAGCAGCCGGCGGGGGGATCAGCCCCAGCATTTT.

This chain joins TRBV18 and TRBJ1-6; D remains unclear. This CDR3 has 16 residues. Germline assignment: CDR1 KGHSH and CDR2 LQKENI. The V end was cut by 2 bases, the J end by 2 bases, with 10 bases between. The CDR3: CASSPTDTAYNSPLHF. DNA for the CDR3: TGTGCCAGCTCACCAACCGACACAGCCTATAATTCACCCCTCCACTTT.

In this sample, this clone turned up once. The chain is built from TRBV9 and TRBJ2-6; D is perhaps TRBD2 (5 bases). The CDR3 runs 20 residues. Germline-derived CDR1 and CDR2 are SGDLS and YYNGEE. Trimming took 5 bases from V and 0 from J, leaving 24 bases between them. The CDR3 coding sequence is TGTGCCAGCAGTCGTGGACTCAAGCGAACCCACAACTCTGGGGCCAACGTCCTGACTTTC. It specifies CASSRGLKRTHNSGANVLTF.

The chain recombines TRBV4-1 with TRBJ1-4, with a possible D match to TRBD1 (5 bases). Trimming pared 6 bases from V and 0 bases from J, leaving 8 bases between. This CDR3 has 14 amino acids. Looked up from germline, CDR1 is MGHRA and CDR2 is YSYEKL. The CDR3 sequence: CASRGRATNEKLFF. As DNA, the CDR3 is TGCGCCAGCAGAGGCAGGGCAACTAATGAAAAACTGTTTTTT.

The chain recombines TRBV5-1 with TRBJ2-5; 13 positions match TRBD2. CDR1 is SGHRS, CDR2 YFSETQ, per germline. The CDR3 is made up of 16 amino acids. The ends lost 2 bases at V and 9 bases at J; junction bases unmatched: 10. The CDR3, as DNA: TGCGCCAGCAGCTTTGGACTAGCGGGGGTTCCGGAGGCCCAGTACTTC. Its protein is CASSFGLAGVPEAQYF.

CDR3 amino acids: CASSQLGARGGKLFF. The CDR3 DNA sequence: TGTGCCAGCAGCCAGTTGGGGGCACGGGGGGGAAAACTGTTTTTT. The chain has TRBV7-8 and TRBJ1-4, with D possibly being TRBD1 (6 bases). CDR1 and CDR2 (germline): SGHVS, FQNEAQ. The length of the CDR3 is 15 residues. V was trimmed by 5 bases and J by 10 bases, leaving 20 bases between them.

This CDR3 is CASSLVQGRYEQYF. The CDR3 nucleotides are TGTGCCAGCAGCCTCGTTCAGGGTAGATACGAGCAGTACTTC. The genes are TRBV28 and TRBJ2-7; the D gene is possibly TRBD1 (5 bases). The CDR3 is 14 residues long. The germline V gene encodes CDR1 MDHEN and CDR2 SYDVKM. V was clipped by 6 bases and J by 4 bases, with 16 bases between them. Together with reference TRBV28 and TRBJ2-7, the CDR3 gives the full variable domain: DVKVTQSSRYLVKRTGEKVFLECVQDMDHENMFWYRQDPGLGLRLIYFSYDVKMKEKGDIPEGYSVSREKKERFSLILESASTNQTSMYLCASSLVQGRYEQYFGPGTRLTVT.

The V and J genes are TRBV18 and TRBJ2-7; no clear D. This CDR3 comprises 13 residues. V lost 2 bases and J 3 bases, leaving 8 bases between the germline ends. Germline V gene sequence: CDR1 KGHSH, CDR2 LQKENI. The CDR3 protein is CASSPANGYEQYF. The CDR3 DNA is TGTGCCAGCTCACCAGCGAACGGCTACGAGCAGTACTTC. The whole variable domain, filled in from reference TRBV18 and TRBJ2-7, reads NAGVMQNPRHLVRRRGQEARLRCSPMKGHSHVYWYRQLPEEGLKFMVYLQKENIIDESGMPKERFSAEFPKEGPSILRIQQVVRGDSAAYFCASSPANGYEQYFGPGTRLTVT.

The gene calls are TRBV9 and TRBJ2-7; a weak D match, TRBD2 (5 bases). This CDR3 has 14 residues. V was trimmed by 0 bases and J by 4 bases, leaving 11 bases between them. CDR1 is SGDLS, CDR2 YYNGEE, per germline. CDR3 coding DNA: TGTGCCAGCAGCGTAGCCCCCTCGGGGTACGAGCAGTACTTC. Translated: CASSVAPSGYEQYF. The full variable domain, completed using reference TRBV9 and TRBJ2-7, is DSGVTQTPKHLITATGQRVTLRCSPRSGDLSVYWYQQSLDQGLQFLIQYYNGEERAKGNILERFSAQQFPDLHSELNLSSLELGDSALYFCASSVAPSGYEQYFGPGTRLTVT.

The V gene is TRBV5-8, the J gene TRBJ2-7; 7 bases match TRBD2. CDR1 is SGHTS, CDR2 YDEGEE, per germline. This CDR3 region has 14 residues. J was trimmed by 2 bases and V by 4 bases; bases with no gene match: 6. CDR3 DNA: TGTGCCAGCAGCCCCTGGGGAGGGACCTACGAGCAGTACTTC. Amino acids: CASSPWGGTYEQYF.

The V gene is TRBV2, the J gene TRBJ2-1; D might be TRBD2 (5 bases). Germline V lookup: CDR1 SNHLY, CDR2 FYNNEI. CDR3 length: 14 amino acids. Between the trimmed V and J ends, which lost 4 bases and 7 bases, there was a span of 14 bases. This CDR3 reads CASSVGQPGNEQFF. The DNA of the CDR3 is TGTGCCAGCAGTGTCGGGCAGCCGGGGAATGAGCAGTTCTTC.

This chain connects TRBV5-1 to TRBJ2-5, with 10 nucleotides matching TRBD2. The CDR3 consists of 17 residues. The germline V gene encodes CDR1 SGHRS and CDR2 YFSETQ. Germline trimming cut 0 bases from V and 4 bases from J; bases unmatched to any gene: 9. The CDR3 loop reads CASSLDSGGTGGETQYF. DNA for the CDR3: TGCGCCAGCAGCTTGGATAGCGGGGGGACGGGAGGAGAGACCCAGTACTTC.

The V gene is TRBV7-9, the J gene TRBJ2-7; 10 bases line up with TRBD1. CDR3 length equals 18 residues. Germline V gives CDR1 SEHNR, CDR2 FQNEAQ (reference sequence). V shed 5 bases, J shed 4 bases, and the junction held 17 bases outside the gene matches. The CDR3: CASSPRGGETGGRYEQYF. The CDR3 region has the DNA TGTGCCAGCAGCCCCCGTGGGGGGGAGACAGGGGGCAGGTACGAGCAGTACTTC.

The genes are TRBV14 and TRBJ2-5; 7 nucleotides align to TRBD2. This CDR3 has 16 residues. Germline trimming cut 1 base from V and 5 bases from J; bases unmatched to any gene: 10. Germline loops: CDR1 SGHDN, CDR2 FVKESK. This CDR3 reads CASSQGWLAARETQYF. The DNA of the CDR3 is TGTGCCAGCAGCCAAGGATGGCTAGCGGCACGGGAGACCCAGTACTTC.

The chain employs TRBV4-1 and TRBJ2-3, with 13 bases identical to TRBD2. The CDR3 has 15 amino acids. Per germline, CDR1 MGHRA and CDR2 YSYEKL. With 4 bases clipped from V and 5 bases from J, the junction kept 3 bases outside the gene matches. This CDR3 is CASSLTSGRIDTQYF. The CDR3, as DNA: TGCGCCAGCAGCCTGACTAGCGGGAGGATAGATACGCAGTATTTT.

This clone was seen just once. The V gene is TRBV5-1, the J gene TRBJ2-7; D gene unclear. The CDR3 covers 14 residues. In germline, CDR1 is SGHRS, CDR2 YFSETQ. Trimming took off 0 bases at V and 6 bases at J, with 13 bases between the two ends. The CDR3 nucleotides read TGCGCCAGCAGCTTGGCCCGTCGCCCTACCGAGCAGTACTTC. It translates to CASSLARRPTEQYF.

The count of this clone is one. This rearrangement joins TRBV27 to TRBJ1-5; 8 bases agree with TRBD1. Germline V gene data show CDR1 as MNHEY and CDR2 as SMNVEV (reference sequence). The CDR3 loop spans 15 amino acids. V was pared by 4 bases and J by 6 bases, with 8 bases of the junction left unmatched. The CDR3 bases are TGTGCCAGCAGTTCCGCAGGGGGCGCAGGTCAGCCCCAGCATTTT. Translating it yields CASSSAGGAGQPQHF.

V usage is TRBV13 and J usage is TRBJ2-3; TRBD2 matches at 11 bases. V was clipped by 7 bases and J by 1 base; unmatched bases: 16. The germline gives CDR1 PRHDT, CDR2 FYEKMQ (reference sequence). CDR3 length: 19 amino acids. CDR3: CASTLRGSGGGLGTDTQYF. The CDR3 coding sequence is TGTGCCAGCACCCTACGGGGTAGCGGGGGGGGCCTCGGCACAGATACGCAGTATTTT.

This chain links TRBV19 with TRBJ1-1; 7 nucleotides agree with TRBD1. This CDR3 has 16 residues. The V gene's germline CDR1 is LNHDA and CDR2 SQIVND (reference sequence). V lost 5 bases to trimming and J lost 3 bases; unmatched junction nucleotides: 12. CDR3 loop: CASSVVTGKGDTEAFF. The CDR3 coding sequence is TGTGCCAGTAGTGTCGTGACAGGGAAGGGGGACACTGAAGCTTTCTTT.